The 32 T cell receptor beta chains presented below share a single source sample, sequenced in a study of blood T cell repertoires in COVID-19. Some clones are missing from TCRdb's copy, which holds only in-frame ones; the method was immunoSEQ multiplex PCR. The sample includes approximately 350,000 clones, over 75% of them seen just once. The sample taken for sequencing was PBMCs or T cells enriched from blood (not recorded which). Receptor source: a man younger than 30 who had recovered from COVID-19.

V and J are TRBV4-1 and TRBJ2-1; weak D call: TRBD1 (5 bases). The ends were cut back, 0 bases at V and 2 bases at J, with 8 bases in the middle. The CDR3 runs 15 residues. CDR1 MGHRA and CDR2 YSYEKL come from the germline V gene. The CDR3 loop is CASSQDQGAYNEQFF. The CDR3 DNA follows: TGCGCCAGCAGCCAAGATCAAGGGGCCTACAATGAGCAGTTCTTC.

The chain is built from TRBV6-5 and TRBJ2-7; D is undetermined. This CDR3 has 15 amino acids. The germline V gene encodes CDR1 MNHEY and CDR2 SVGAGI. V was pared by 8 bases and J by 2 bases, with 19 bases between. CDR3: CASSEHFLGAYEQYF. CDR3 nucleotide sequence: TGTGCCAGCTCAGAGCATTTCCTTGGAGCCTACGAGCAGTACTTC.

This CDR3 reads CASSFASGEEQYF. The CDR3 DNA follows: TGCGCCAGCAGCTTTGCTAGCGGAGAGGAGCAGTACTTC. The chain combines TRBV4-3 with TRBJ2-7; TRBD2 matches 7 bases. V was pared by 5 bases and J by 7 bases, with 8 bases of the junction left unmatched. Looked up from germline, CDR1 is LGHNA and CDR2 is YSLEER. The CDR3 sequence is 13 residues long.

The chain joins TRBV27 to TRBJ2-7, with D possibly TRBD2 on 6 matching bases. Trimming removed 2 bases at V and 0 bases at J, with 14 bases between. Germline values: CDR1 MNHEY, CDR2 SMNVEV (reference sequence). The CDR3 runs 16 residues. The CDR3 DNA reads as TGTGCCAGCAGTTTAAATGGGGGACTCCTCTCCTACGAGCAGTACTTC. This translates into CASSLNGGLLSYEQYF.

This rearrangement joins TRBV29-1 to TRBJ1-3; D might be TRBD1 (5 bases). CDR3 length: 16 residues. From germline, CDR1 is SQVTM and CDR2 ANQGSEA. V gave up 6 bases and J gave up 3 bases, with 21 bases separating them. The chain's CDR3 is CSVNLGSRTSGNTIYF. The CDR3 DNA is TGCAGCGTAAATCTTGGGTCCCGGACAAGTGGAAACACCATATATTTT. Based on the CDR3 plus reference TRBV29-1 and TRBJ1-3, the full variable domain is SAVISQKPSRDICQRGTSLTIQCQVDSQVTMMFWYRQQPGQSLTLIATANQGSEATYESGFVIDKFPISRPNLTFSTLTVSNMSPEDSSIYLCSVNLGSRTSGNTIYFGEGSWLTVV.

V is TRBV5-4 and J is TRBJ1-4; TRBD1 matches 9 bases. Germline CDR1 reads SGHNT; CDR2 reads YYREEE (reference sequence). V was pared by 4 bases and J by 3 bases, with 7 bases of the junction left unmatched. This CDR3 is built from 16 residues. CDR3 in amino acids: CASSPYGQGPNEKLFF. CDR3 coding DNA: TGTGCCAGCAGCCCGTATGGACAGGGGCCTAATGAAAAACTGTTTTTT.

This clone was seen only a few times. The J gene is TRBJ2-2, the V gene TRBV5-6, with D maybe TRBD1 (5 bases). The germline V gene has CDR1 SGHDT and CDR2 YYEEEE. Trimming left V 4 bases short and J 6 bases short, with 13 bases between. The CDR3 runs to 14 residues. The CDR3 DNA sequence: TGTGCCAGCAGCCTGGGGCTCCGATCCGGGGAGCTGTTTTTT. Its protein is CASSLGLRSGELFF.

The chain has TRBV6-5 and TRBJ2-3; D call uncertain. Between the trimmed V and J ends, which lost 6 bases and 9 bases, there was a span of 10 bases. The CDR3 extends over 11 amino acids. Germline-derived CDR1 and CDR2 are MNHEY and SVGAGI. In DNA form, the CDR3 reads TGTGCCAGCAGCTACGAGAAAACGCAGTATTTT. This codes for CASSYEKTQYF.

The rearrangement uses TRBV10-3 and TRBJ2-3, with TRBD1 matching over 8 bases. The V and J ends lost 6 bases and 4 bases, in that order; junction bases with no gene match: 9. This CDR3 comprises 15 residues. Germline loops: CDR1 ENHRY, CDR2 SYGVKD. In DNA form, the CDR3 reads TGTGCCATCAGGACCGGACAGGGTATCGCAGATACGCAGTATTTT. Encoded protein: CAIRTGQGIADTQYF.

This clone was seen a single time. V usage is TRBV11-3 and J usage is TRBJ2-7; D perhaps matches TRBD2 (5 bases). The CDR3 runs 13 residues. V lost 1 base to trimming and J lost 5 bases, with 9 bases between them. Looked up from germline, CDR1 is SGHNT and CDR2 is YENEEA. CDR3 coding DNA: TGTGCCAGCAGCTTAGGAGGGAACAACGAGCAGTACTTC. It is translated as CASSLGGNNEQYF.

V and J are TRBV25-1 and TRBJ2-3, with TRBD2 identical over 7 bases. With 1 base clipped from V and 5 bases from J, the junction kept 12 bases outside the gene matches. This CDR3 region has 17 residues. Per germline, CDR1 MGHDK and CDR2 SYGVNS. This CDR3 reads CASSEFGGLRGGDTQYF. The CDR3, as DNA: TGTGCCAGCAGTGAATTCGGGGGACTACGGGGTGGAGATACGCAGTATTTT.

The genes are TRBV6-4 and TRBJ1-4, with D perhaps matching TRBD1 (6 bases). This CDR3 is built from 14 residues. CDR1 is MRHNA and CDR2 is SNTAGT in the germline V gene. V shed 4 bases and J shed 8 bases, with 14 bases lying between them. CDR3 residues: CASSVGGSREKLFF. CDR3 sequence (DNA): TGTGCCAGCAGTGTTGGGGGCTCTAGGGAAAAACTGTTTTTT.

The genes are TRBV5-6 and TRBJ1-3, with 7 bases aligning to TRBD1. V gave up 2 bases and J gave up 2 bases; unmatched junction bases: 7. The CDR3 totals 16 residues. Germline CDR1 and CDR2: SGHDT and YYEEEE. The CDR3 is CASSFDRAFTGNTIYF. The CDR3 nucleotides are TGTGCCAGCAGCTTCGACAGGGCCTTTACTGGAAACACCATATATTTT.

The rearrangement uses TRBV5-1 and TRBJ2-1; the D gene is possibly TRBD2 (6 bases). This CDR3 is built from 14 residues. The V end was cut by 0 bases, the J end by 6 bases, with 10 bases between. The V gene's germline CDR1 is SGHRS and CDR2 YFSETQ. The CDR3 bases are TGCGCCAGCAGCTTGGATGCGGGATCCAATGAGCAGTTCTTC. Protein: CASSLDAGSNEQFF.

V usage is TRBV16 and J usage is TRBJ1-1, with a possible D match to TRBD1 (5 bases). There are 15 residues in the CDR3. The V gene's germline CDR1 is KGHSY and CDR2 FQNENV. Trimming shortened V by 3 bases and J by 5 bases, and 16 bases separated the two germline ends. CDR3 residues: CASSHNRQTLTEAFF. CDR3 coding DNA: TGTGCCAGCAGCCACAATCGACAGACTCTGACTGAAGCTTTCTTT.

The chain is built from TRBV27 and TRBJ2-7, with unresolved D. This CDR3 comprises 14 residues. Trimming took off 0 bases at V and 3 bases at J, with 9 bases between the two ends. CDR1 is MNHEY, CDR2 SMNVEV, per germline (reference sequence). The CDR3 DNA sequence: TGTGCCAGCAGTTTATCGACACGTGGCTACGAGCAGTACTTC. It specifies CASSLSTRGYEQYF.

V gene TRBV27 combines with J gene TRBJ1-6; 7 bases are a match to TRBD1. V was pared by 6 bases and J by 7 bases, with 6 bases of the junction left unmatched. Germline CDR1 MNHEY, CDR2 SMNVEV (reference sequence). The CDR3 is 14 residues long. This CDR3 reads CASRNRDSNSPLHF. In nucleotides, the CDR3 is TGTGCCAGCAGGAACCGGGACAGCAATTCACCCCTCCACTTT.

This chain links TRBV19 with TRBJ2-2, with D possibly TRBD2 on 6 matching bases. V shed 4 bases and J shed 3 bases, with 15 bases lying between them. This CDR3 region has 16 residues. From germline, CDR1 is LNHDA and CDR2 SQIVND (reference sequence). The CDR3 loop is CASSRWYGGDTGELFF. The CDR3, as DNA: TGTGCCAGTAGTAGATGGTACGGGGGTGACACCGGGGAGCTGTTTTTT.

This chain joins TRBV15 and TRBJ2-1; the match to TRBD1 covers 9 bases. Germline CDR1 reads LNHNV; CDR2 reads YYDKDF (reference sequence). V lost 1 base to trimming and J lost 5 bases; unmatched junction nucleotides: 6. The CDR3 is 16 residues long. CDR3 in amino acids: CATSRGGTGNNNEQFF. In DNA, the CDR3 is TGTGCCACCAGCAGAGGCGGGACAGGGAATAACAATGAGCAGTTCTTC.

The CDR3 protein is CASRGQGPLYGDYTF. The DNA of the CDR3 is TGTGCCAGTAGGGGACAGGGGCCCCTCTATGGAGACTACACCTTC. The rearrangement links TRBV19 to TRBJ1-2; TRBD1 matches at 10 bases. The ends lost 6 bases at V and 10 bases at J; junction bases unmatched: 14. Germline-derived CDR1 and CDR2 are LNHDA and SQIVND (reference sequence). This CDR3 is 15 amino acids long.

The V and J genes are TRBV9 and TRBJ2-1; D uncertain. The CDR3 spans 13 residues. With 1 base removed from V and 6 bases from J, the gap between germline ends came to 8 bases. The germline CDR1 and CDR2 sequences are SGDLS and YYNGEE. The CDR3 DNA sequence: TGTGCCAGCAGCGTATGGGCTGGCAATGAGCAGTTCTTC. Its translation is CASSVWAGNEQFF.

This chain links TRBV7-9 with TRBJ1-1; D is ambiguous. Germline-derived CDR1 and CDR2 are SEHNR and FQNEAQ (reference sequence). V lost 5 bases, J lost 5 bases, and 18 bases lay in between. This CDR3 spans 15 amino acids. The CDR3 sequence: CASSPSGLPRTEAFF. In DNA, the CDR3 is TGTGCCAGCAGCCCGTCGGGGTTACCGAGGACTGAAGCTTTCTTT.

This chain uses TRBV2 with TRBJ2-7; possibly TRBD2 for D (5 bases). The V and J ends lost 4 bases and 4 bases respectively, with 8 bases between them. The CDR3 totals 12 residues. The V gene's germline CDR1 is SNHLY and CDR2 FYNNEI. CDR3 DNA: TGTGCCAGCAGTGGGTCGGGGTACGAGCAGTACTTC. Translated, it gives CASSGSGYEQYF.

The J gene is TRBJ2-1, the V gene TRBV5-1; TRBD2 aligns across 8 bases. CDR1 and CDR2 (germline): SGHRS, YFSETQ. J lost 8 bases, V lost 4 bases, and 11 bases had no gene match. The CDR3 runs 15 residues. CDR3 amino acids: CASSVYSGNGDEQFF. The CDR3 DNA follows: TGCGCCAGCAGCGTCTATAGCGGGAACGGCGATGAGCAGTTCTTC.

The rearrangement joins TRBV4-1 to TRBJ2-6; no definite D call. Germline CDR1 MGHRA, CDR2 YSYEKL. V was trimmed by 2 bases and J by 4 bases, leaving 18 bases between them. CDR3 length: 18 amino acids. CDR3 region: CASSQPTRVLGGANVLTF. CDR3 coding DNA: TGCGCCAGCAGCCAACCGACCCGGGTCTTAGGAGGGGCCAACGTCCTGACTTTC.

DNA for the CDR3: TGTGCCAGTACGTCCGGTTCCTATAATTCACCCCTCCACTTT. Translated, it gives CASTSGSYNSPLHF. This sequence joins TRBV19 and TRBJ1-6; D remains ambiguous. Germline CDR1 reads LNHDA; CDR2 reads SQIVND (reference sequence). CDR3 size: 14 residues. Trimming cost V 7 bases and J 1 base, with 8 bases left between them. The complete variable domain, with remaining parts taken from reference TRBV19 and TRBJ1-6, reads DGGITQSPKYLFRKEGQNVTLSCEQNLNHDAMYWYRQDPGQGLRLIYYSQIVNDFQKGDIAEGYSVSREKKESFPLTVTSAQKNPTAFYLCASTSGSYNSPLHFGNGTRLTVT.

This clone was counted a few times. The rearrangement uses TRBV4-1 and TRBJ1-5; 9 positions match TRBD1. The CDR3 covers 18 residues. Germline V CDR1 and CDR2: MGHRA, YSYEKL. The V and J ends lost 0 bases and 7 bases, in that order; junction bases with no gene match: 13. The CDR3 DNA follows: TGCGCCAGCAGCCAAGAAAGCTCCGGGACAGGGTTTCGGCAGCCCCAGCATTTT. This encodes CASSQESSGTGFRQPQHF.

This chain links TRBV11-2 with TRBJ2-1; possible D gene TRBD2, 5 bases. The CDR3 contains 16 residues. Per germline, CDR1 SGHAT and CDR2 FQNNGV. Trimming stripped 1 base from V and 4 bases from J, with 14 bases between. The CDR3 coding sequence is TGTGCCAGCAGCTTAGGAGGGTCGTTAGTATACAATGAGCAGTTCTTC. Translating gives CASSLGGSLVYNEQFF.

This chain uses TRBV3-1 (or the pseudogene TRBV3-2) with TRBJ1-2; tentative D call: TRBD1 (5 bases). The V gene lost 1 base and the J gene lost 4 bases, with 13 bases spanning the gap. Germline V CDR1 and CDR2: LGHDT, YNNKEL (reference sequence). The CDR3 has 15 residues. CDR3 loop: CASSQGPGGSYGYTF. CDR3 in DNA: TGTGCCAGCAGCCAAGGCCCGGGGGGTAGCTATGGCTACACCTTC.

Here the CDR3 DNA reads TGTGCCAGCAGCCATAGGGGCCATAACACTGAAGCTTTCTTT. Amino acids: CASSHRGHNTEAFF. The rearrangement links TRBV3-1 (or the pseudogene TRBV3-2) to TRBJ1-1, with D perhaps TRBD1 (5 bases). The CDR3 length is 14 residues. Germline CDR1 reads LGHDT; CDR2 reads YNNKEL (reference sequence). Trimming removed 3 bases at V and 2 bases at J, with 10 bases between.

The rearrangement links TRBV27 to TRBJ2-3; 9 bases fit TRBD1. Germline CDR1 reads MNHEY; CDR2 reads SMNVEV (reference sequence). This CDR3 contains 17 residues. Trimming took 0 bases from V and 2 from J; bases not matched to a gene: 6. CDR3 nucleotides: TGTGCCAGCAGTTTATCGGGCTACAGGGGGCCCACAGATACGCAGTATTTT. It encodes CASSLSGYRGPTDTQYF.

The chain uses TRBV9 and TRBJ2-7, with 7 bases matching TRBD1. The trim removed 3 bases at V and 4 bases at J, leaving 10 bases unmatched. The CDR3 extends over 15 amino acids. CDR1 SGDLS and CDR2 YYNGEE come from the germline V gene. CDR3 region: CASSASRDSSYEQYF. The CDR3 nucleotides are TGTGCCAGCAGCGCCTCCCGGGACAGTTCATACGAGCAGTACTTC.